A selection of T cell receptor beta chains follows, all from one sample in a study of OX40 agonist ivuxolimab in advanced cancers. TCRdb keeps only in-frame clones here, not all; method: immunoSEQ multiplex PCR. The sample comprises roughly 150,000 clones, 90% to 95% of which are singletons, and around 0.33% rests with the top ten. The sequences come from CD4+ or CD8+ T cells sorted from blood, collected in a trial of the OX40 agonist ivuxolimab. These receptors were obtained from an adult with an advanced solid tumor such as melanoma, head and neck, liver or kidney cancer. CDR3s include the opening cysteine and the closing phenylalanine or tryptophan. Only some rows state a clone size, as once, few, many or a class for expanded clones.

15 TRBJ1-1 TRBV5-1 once CASSLGRTGLTEAFF
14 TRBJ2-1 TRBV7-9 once CASSLWSAHNEQFF
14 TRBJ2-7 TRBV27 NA CASSLKRNSYEQYF
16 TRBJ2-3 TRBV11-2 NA CASSLISGGPGNTQYF
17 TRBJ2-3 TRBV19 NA CASTLYGGGPVEDTQYF
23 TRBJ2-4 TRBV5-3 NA CARSLNRTGLWCGPHPEGDIQYF
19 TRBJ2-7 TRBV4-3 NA CASSQESSASGRRKAEQYF
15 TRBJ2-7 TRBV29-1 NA CSVEDSGSPPYEQYF
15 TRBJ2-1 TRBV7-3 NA CASSPTSGEYNEQFF
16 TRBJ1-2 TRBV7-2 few CASSPRTGGLNYGYTF
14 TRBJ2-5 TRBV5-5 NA CASSFTGGGETQYF
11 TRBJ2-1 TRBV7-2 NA CASSFIDEQFF
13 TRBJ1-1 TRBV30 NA CAWKNDARTEAFF
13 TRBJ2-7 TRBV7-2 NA CASSLVIRDSWYF
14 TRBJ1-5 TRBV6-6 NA CASRRDRGAQPQHF
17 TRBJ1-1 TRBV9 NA CASSLGQGSGMNTEAFF
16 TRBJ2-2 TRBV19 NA CASSIARGEVAGELFF
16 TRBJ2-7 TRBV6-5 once CASSYSGQGISYEQYF
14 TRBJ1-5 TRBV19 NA CASSIDRGGQPQHF
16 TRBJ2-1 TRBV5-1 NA CASSSGGASSYNEQFF
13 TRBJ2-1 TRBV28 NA CASSSDGGRRQFF
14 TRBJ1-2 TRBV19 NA CASSLRSSRDGYTF